This T cell receptor (beta chain) was sequenced during a study of blood T cell repertoires in COVID-19. Assay used: immunoSEQ multiplex PCR; TCRdb lists only in-frame clones, some missing. In the table there are roughly 250,000 clones, approximately 89% of which are singletons. Trimming removed 6 bases from V and 0 bases from J, with 15 bases in between. CDR3 length: 16 residues. Per germline, CDR1 SGHTA and CDR2 FQGNSA. Sequencing was performed on PBMCs or T cells enriched from blood (not recorded which). J is TRBJ1-3 and V is TRBV7-2; D uncertain. The clonotype originates from a woman aged 35 to 49 with acute COVID-19. The CDR3 DNA reads TGTGCCAGCAGTTCACAAGCAGGAATCTCTGGAAACACCATATATTTT. Protein sequence: CASSSQAGISGNTIYF. The variable domain in full, with the rest retrieved from reference TRBV7-2 and TRBJ1-3, is GAGVSQSPSNKVTEKGKDVELRCDPISGHTALYWYRQSLGQGLEFLIYFQGNSAPDKSGLPSDRFSAERTGGSVSTLTIQRTQQEDSAVYLCASSSQAGISGNTIYFGEGSWLTVV.